Listed below are T cell receptor beta chains from one sample, sequenced in a study of blood T cell repertoires in COVID-19. Some clones are missing from TCRdb's copy, which holds only in-frame ones; the method was immunoSEQ multiplex PCR. This table holds some 290,000 clones, approximately 90% found once. The sequenced sample was peripheral blood. These receptors originate from a woman aged 45-60 years who had recovered from COVID-19. Both conserved end residues are trimmed from each CDR3.

J: TRBJ2-2
V: TRBV9
CDR3: ASSVQGAHYTGELF

J: TRBJ1-5
V: TRBV2
CDR3: ASRADRTNQPQH

J: TRBJ2-7
V: TRBV12-3/TRBV12-4
CDR3: ASSWDRTSEQY

J: TRBJ1-3
V: TRBV7-4
CDR3: ASSRHPGQGSGNTIY

J: TRBJ2-7
V: TRBV2
CDR3: ASRGGQYEQY

J: TRBJ1-3
V: TRBV28
CDR3: ASSLSSGNTIY

J: TRBJ1-3
V: TRBV28
CDR3: ASSWTQGENTIY

J: TRBJ1-1
V: TRBV15
CDR3: ATSSTEKSNTEAF

J: TRBJ1-2
V: TRBV25-1
CDR3: ASSSFQGQYGYT

J: TRBJ1-2
V: TRBV1
CDR3: TSSQRTGRNYGYT

J: TRBJ1-2
V: TRBV28
CDR3: ASRNQGGAGYT

J: TRBJ2-1
V: TRBV27
CDR3: ASKTGPREQF

J: TRBJ2-1
V: TRBV7-3
CDR3: ASSSPGLAGGTSYNEQF

J: TRBJ2-7
V: TRBV15
CDR3: ATSRSPGQGVYEQY